The source of this T cell receptor (beta chain) is a study of T cell repertoires in cytomegalovirus infection. Study-level background: Recently identified HLA-C-restricted CMV epitopes were among the peptides used. Both a matching HLA type and CMV infection were indicated by public TCR beta signatures.

MiXCR was run by TCRdb on the reads, yielding one entry per CDR3 protein. Of about 920,000 distinct CDR3 sequences listed, approximately 31% are singletons. In the case of this clonotype: Its specificity is unknown.

CDR1 SGHDN and CDR2 FVKESK come from the germline V gene. J gave up 5 bases and V 0 bases, and 14 bases lay outside the gene matches. This CDR3 spans 18 amino acids. The sequence derives from a human donor in good health (CMV status not recorded). Some clones in this sample may be carry-over from other donors' samples. The sequencing used cultured CD8+ T cells from PBMCs, collected from culture after CMV antigen stimulation. The chain uses TRBV14 and TRBJ2-3; the match to TRBD2 covers 7 bases. The CDR3 DNA is TGTGCCAGCAGCCAAGAGAGCCGCGTGGGACTAATGGTAGATACGCAGTATTTT. Protein: CASSQESRVGLMVDTQYF.